Given below is one TCR beta chain in context. The antigen remains undetermined. Sequenced material consisted of expressed TCRB transcripts (all of the isolated RNA was reverse transcribed). TCRdb's copy holds only in-frame clones and misses some; the assay was immunoSEQ multiplex PCR. The table records 110,000 to 150,000 clones, about a tenth of them present only once. The purity of all sorted populations exceeded 98%. This sample was taken from a study of beta chain features in type 1 diabetes. Turning to the study itself: Patients shared similar age, gender and cell yields with healthy donors.

General observations from the study: Significant though moderate, a shortening of TCRB CDR3s appeared in all four CD4+ subsets of Type 1 diabetes patients. TCRB repertoires of naive, central memory and Treg cells appeared more similar among patients than among healthy donors.

V was clipped by 0 bases and J by 4 bases; unmatched bases: 0. The CDR3 runs to 16 residues. Per the germline V gene, CDR1 is KGHSH and CDR2 is LQKENI. What was sequenced was central memory CD4+ T cells from blood. This TCR was sampled from a woman in her thirties or forties in good health. The chain uses TRBV18 and TRBJ2-3; TRBD2 matches 14 bases. The CDR3: CASSPPTSGGADTQYF. Written as DNA, the CDR3 is TGTGCCAGCTCACCACCGACTAGCGGGGGGGCAGATACGCAGTATTTT.